A single sample gave rise to the 3 T cell receptor beta chains below, sequenced in a study of beta chain features in type 1 diabetes. Study observations and caveats: A moderate, significant TCRB CDR3 shortening appeared in type 1 diabetes across four CD4+ subsets.

Their target antigens are unknown. TCRB transcripts that were expressed got sequenced, as all of the isolated RNA had been reverse transcribed. Here immunoSEQ multiplex PCR was the method, and the copy in TCRdb shows in-frame clones only, minus some. The sample has about 160,000 clones; about 9% are singletons. Sequenced sample: central memory CD4+ T cells from blood. These receptors came from a woman under 30 with type 1 diabetes.

The gene calls are TRBV18 and TRBJ2-7; 7 positions agree with TRBD1. Germline CDR1 is KGHSH and CDR2 is LQKENI. The CDR3 length is 14 residues. With V trimmed by 5 bases and J by 3 bases, 7 bases remained unmatched. CDR3 sequence reads: CASSAPGQYYEQYF. The CDR3 DNA sequence: TGTGCCAGCTCAGCCCCGGGACAGTACTACGAGCAGTACTTC.

In this sample, this clone turned up a few times. The chain uses TRBV6-5 and TRBJ2-7; weak D call: TRBD2 (6 bases). V shed 8 bases and J shed 3 bases, with 14 bases lying between them. Germline loops: CDR1 MNHEY, CDR2 SVGAGI. The CDR3 runs to 13 residues. DNA for the CDR3: TGTGCCAGCCGACCCGTCGGGAGCTACGAGCAGTACTTC. Amino acid sequence: CASRPVGSYEQYF.

This clone turned up a few times. The CDR3 protein is CSVEDLVGRGHYNSPLHF. Here the CDR3 DNA reads TGCAGCGTTGAAGATCTCGTCGGCAGGGGGCACTATAATTCACCCCTCCACTTT. The chain links TRBV29-1 to TRBJ1-6; TRBD1 agrees at 8 bases. V gave up 0 bases and J gave up 3 bases; unmatched junction bases: 10. The CDR3 has 18 residues. CDR1 and CDR2 from the germline V gene are SQVTM and ANQGSEA.